This entry features one TCR beta chain sequence. The antigen is not known. Germline lookup yields CDR1 SGHDN and CDR2 FVKESK. CDR3 size: 17 residues. Trimming shortened V by 0 bases and J by 0 bases, and 15 bases separated the two germline ends. The sample belongs to a study of cytomegalovirus exposure and HLA in healthy donors. Overall study: Prior work identified around 100 million unique TCR beta sequences in roughly 190 million T cells.

The PCR used 60 Vbeta and 13 Jbeta primers. Libraries were prepared by immunoSEQ multiplex PCR; TCRdb keeps only in-frame clonotypes and omits some of them. In all, the sample yields roughly 62,000 clones. Study results and caveats: A later look showed TCR association rates differing by HLA locus, highest for DRB1 and lowest for HLA-C.

Sequenced material: PBMCs. The receptor comes from a woman aged 18-29 years in good health and CMV-seronegative. The chain joins TRBV14 to TRBJ2-7; D call uncertain. CDR3 nucleotide sequence: TGTGCCAGCAGCCAAGATCACGGAGTTATCCCCTCCTACGAGCAGTACTTC. Its translation: CASSQDHGVIPSYEQYF.